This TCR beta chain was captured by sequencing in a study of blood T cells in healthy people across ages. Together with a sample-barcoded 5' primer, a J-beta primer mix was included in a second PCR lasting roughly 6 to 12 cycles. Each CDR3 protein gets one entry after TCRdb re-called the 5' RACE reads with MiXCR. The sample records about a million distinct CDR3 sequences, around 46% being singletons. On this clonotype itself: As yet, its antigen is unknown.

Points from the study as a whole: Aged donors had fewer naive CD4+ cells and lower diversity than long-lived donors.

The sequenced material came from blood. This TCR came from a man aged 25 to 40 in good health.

CDR3 DNA: TGCAGTGCTAGAGTACCGGGCGCGGAGACCCAGTACTTC. This gives the protein CSARVPGAETQYF. The genes are TRBV20-1 and TRBJ2-5; D unclear. Per germline, CDR1 DFQATT and CDR2 SNEGSKA (reference sequence). The ends were cut back, 1 base at V and 5 bases at J, with 11 bases in the middle. The CDR3 consists of 13 residues.